These 18 T cell receptor beta chains were all obtained from the same sample, sequenced in a study of T cell responses to AZD1222 COVID-19 vaccine. Measured with immunoSEQ multiplex PCR; TCRdb has only the in-frame clones, and not every one. The sample holds approximately 98,000 clones, just over 85% seen once. Sequenced material: peripheral blood, taken on day 0 of AZD1222 vaccination. The receptors were gathered from an adult in good health.

This sequence joins TRBV6-2 or TRBV6-3 and TRBJ1-1; tentatively, D is TRBD1 (6 bases). Germline loops: CDR1 MNHEY, CDR2 SVGEGT. V was pared by 5 bases and J by 2 bases, with 9 bases between. This CDR3 is 13 amino acids long. CDR3 sequence reads: CASSPGVNTEAFF. As DNA, the CDR3 is TGTGCCAGCAGTCCAGGGGTCAACACTGAAGCTTTCTTT.

The gene calls are TRBV19 and TRBJ1-6; D is unclear. V lost 1 base and J lost 5, with 12 bases in between. CDR3 length: 16 residues. CDR1 is LNHDA, CDR2 SQIVND, per germline (reference sequence). The CDR3 reads CASSIGRRNDNSPLHF. The CDR3 bases are TGTGCCAGTAGTATAGGCCGCCGGAACGATAATTCACCCCTCCACTTT.

This clone showed up just a few times. V usage is TRBV5-4 and J usage is TRBJ2-2; 15 bases align to TRBD2. Germline-derived CDR1 and CDR2 are SGHNT and YYREEE (reference sequence). The CDR3 sequence is 17 residues long. Germline trimming cut 5 bases from V and 1 base from J; bases unmatched to any gene: 3. The CDR3 reads CASRSGLAGGNTGELFF. CDR3 sequence (DNA): TGTGCCAGCAGATCGGGACTAGCGGGGGGGAACACCGGGGAGCTGTTTTTT.

V gene TRBV28 combines with J gene TRBJ1-4; TRBD1 matches at 8 bases. The CDR3 has 15 residues. The germline CDR1 and CDR2 sequences are MDHEN and SYDVKM. V lost 4 bases, J lost 6 bases, and 7 bases stayed unmatched. As DNA, the CDR3 is TGTGCCAGCAGTTCTCCGGGACAGGACCATGAAAAACTGTTTTTT. Amino acids: CASSSPGQDHEKLFF. Filled out from reference TRBV28 and TRBJ1-4, the complete variable domain reads DVKVTQSSRYLVKRTGEKVFLECVQDMDHENMFWYRQDPGLGLRLIYFSYDVKMKEKGDIPEGYSVSREKKERFSLILESASTNQTSMYLCASSSPGQDHEKLFFGSGTQLSVL.

The chain has TRBV28 and TRBJ1-6; D remains ambiguous. V dropped 5 bases and J dropped 11 bases, with 19 bases sitting between them. Germline CDR1 is MDHEN and CDR2 is SYDVKM. This CDR3 is built from 15 residues. The CDR3 bases are TGTGCCAGCAGTCCCCGTGAGAACTTGTGGACACCCCTCCACTTT. Amino acids: CASSPRENLWTPLHF. Supplemented by reference TRBV28 and TRBJ1-6, the full variable domain reads DVKVTQSSRYLVKRTGEKVFLECVQDMDHENMFWYRQDPGLGLRLIYFSYDVKMKEKGDIPEGYSVSREKKERFSLILESASTNQTSMYLCASSPRENLWTPLHFGNGTRLTVT.

This clone was picked up a small number of times. The chain combines TRBV5-6 with TRBJ2-1; 10 bases map to TRBD1. The CDR3 extends over 14 amino acids. Germline CDR1 is SGHDT and CDR2 is YYEEEE. The V and J ends lost 3 bases and 6 bases, in that order; junction bases with no gene match: 3. The CDR3, as DNA: TGTGCCAGCAGCTCTGGACAGGGGGTCAATGAGCAGTTCTTC. Residues: CASSSGQGVNEQFF.

For this clone: Within the sample, other DNA sequences also encode this same CDR3. The rearrangement uses TRBV7-9 and TRBJ2-1; D is uncertain. In germline, CDR1 is SEHNR, CDR2 FQNEAQ (reference sequence). The CDR3 has 11 residues. Trimming pared 3 bases from V and 7 bases from J, leaving 4 bases between. In DNA form, the CDR3 reads TGTGCCAGCAGCTTGGCGAATGAGCAGTTCTTC. It yields the protein CASSLANEQFF.

The CDR3 coding sequence is TGTGCCAGCAGCGGGGGGGCTGGAAATGAGCAGTTCTTC. Encoded protein: CASSGGAGNEQFF. The rearrangement uses TRBV12-3 or TRBV12-4 and TRBJ2-1; 8 bases fit TRBD2. The CDR3 consists of 13 residues. Germline trimming cut 6 bases from V and 7 bases from J; bases unmatched to any gene: 5.

The chain has TRBV30 and TRBJ1-6, with 7 bases that match TRBD1. V shed 1 base and J 7 bases; nucleotides not matched to a gene: 7. The V gene's germline CDR1 is GTSNPN and CDR2 SVGIG (reference sequence). This CDR3 spans 15 amino acids. CDR3 protein: CAWSGVGGGNSPLHF. The CDR3 coding sequence is TGTGCCTGGAGTGGTGTAGGGGGCGGGAATTCACCCCTCCACTTT.

The V and J genes are TRBV9 and TRBJ1-1; 9 bases map to TRBD1. This CDR3 comprises 18 residues. Germline-derived CDR1 and CDR2 are SGDLS and YYNGEE. V lost 1 base and J lost 6; bases outside the gene matches: 16. The DNA of the CDR3 is TGTGCCAGCAGCGTATTCTTCAAGGATTGGACAGGGGCCCCTGAAGCTTTCTTT. Translating it yields CASSVFFKDWTGAPEAFF.

The chain carries TRBV5-1 and TRBJ1-3; D uncertain. Per the germline V gene, CDR1 is SGHRS and CDR2 is YFSETQ. Trimming shortened V by 5 bases and J by 2 bases, and 14 bases separated the two germline ends. The CDR3 consists of 15 residues. DNA for the CDR3: TGCGCCAGCAGGTCGTCGTTGGGAGCTGGAAACACCATATATTTT. Encoded protein: CASRSSLGAGNTIYF.

The chain couples TRBV30 to TRBJ2-6; D unclear. CDR1 and CDR2 from the germline V gene are GTSNPN and SVGIG (reference sequence). The CDR3 loop spans 15 amino acids. Trimming pared 2 bases from V and 1 base from J, leaving 9 bases between. CDR3 DNA sequence: TGTGCCTGGAGTTACGGCCTATCTGGGGCCAACGTCCTGACTTTC. It encodes CAWSYGLSGANVLTF. Together with reference TRBV30 and TRBJ2-6, the CDR3 gives the full variable domain: SQTIHQWPATLVQPVGSPLSLECTVEGTSNPNLYWYRQAAGRGLQLLFYSVGIGQISSEVPQNLSASRPQDRQFILSSKKLLLSDSGFYLCAWSYGLSGANVLTFGAGSRLTVL.

V is TRBV28 and J is TRBJ1-5; D call uncertain. This CDR3 is 15 amino acids long. Trimming shortened V by 5 bases and J by 2 bases, and 13 bases separated the two germline ends. Germline V CDR1 and CDR2: MDHEN, SYDVKM. The CDR3 spells CASSPSGAGNQPQHF. CDR3 nucleotide sequence: TGTGCCAGCAGTCCCAGTGGCGCGGGCAATCAGCCCCAGCATTTT.

V gene TRBV5-1 combines with J gene TRBJ2-5; a possible D gene is TRBD1 (6 bases). Trimming took 0 bases from V and 0 from J, leaving 9 bases between them. The CDR3 consists of 15 residues. The germline V gene has CDR1 SGHRS and CDR2 YFSETQ. This chain's CDR3 is CASSLGTAHQETQYF. CDR3 nucleotide sequence: TGCGCCAGCAGCTTGGGGACAGCACACCAAGAGACCCAGTACTTC.

The chain is built from TRBV7-3 and TRBJ2-1; 7 bases are a match to TRBD2. Germline V gene data show CDR1 as SGHTA and CDR2 as FQGTGA. V trimming: 2 bases; J trimming: 7 bases; junction bases outside the gene matches: 5. The CDR3 is 14 amino acids. The CDR3: CASSLGGDRNEQFF. The CDR3, as DNA: TGTGCCAGCAGCTTAGGGGGGGATAGGAATGAGCAGTTCTTC. Combining the CDR3 with reference TRBV7-3 and TRBJ2-1 gives the whole variable domain GAGVSQTPSNKVTEKGKYVELRCDPISGHTALYWYRQSLGQGPEFLIYFQGTGAADDSGLPNDRFFAVRPEGSVSTLKIQRTERGDSAVYLCASSLGGDRNEQFFGPGTRLTVL.

The chain recombines TRBV7-3 with TRBJ2-1; 11 nucleotides align to TRBD2. This CDR3 has 17 residues. In germline, CDR1 is SGHTA, CDR2 FQGTGA. V lost 5 bases and J lost 0; bases outside the gene matches: 6. CDR3 DNA sequence: TGTGCCAGCAGCGTCCCTAGCGGGGGGAGCTCCTACAATGAGCAGTTCTTC. The encoded protein is CASSVPSGGSSYNEQFF.

This clone was detected only once. The chain combines TRBV7-2 with TRBJ1-6; no clear D gene. This CDR3 has 14 residues. CDR1 is SGHTA, CDR2 FQGNSA, per germline. Trimming pared 5 bases from V and 4 bases from J, leaving 9 bases between. This CDR3 is CASSPAGYNSPLHF. The DNA for the CDR3 is TGTGCCAGCAGCCCTGCTGGATATAATTCACCCCTCCACTTT.

J is TRBJ2-3 and V is TRBV4-2, with D tentatively TRBD2 (5 bases). This CDR3 comprises 14 residues. The V end was cut by 0 bases, the J end by 7 bases, with 11 bases between. Germline V lookup: CDR1 LGHNA, CDR2 YNFKEQ. CDR3 amino acids: CASSQERVANTQYF. The DNA of the CDR3 is TGTGCCAGCAGCCAAGAGCGGGTCGCTAATACGCAGTATTTT.